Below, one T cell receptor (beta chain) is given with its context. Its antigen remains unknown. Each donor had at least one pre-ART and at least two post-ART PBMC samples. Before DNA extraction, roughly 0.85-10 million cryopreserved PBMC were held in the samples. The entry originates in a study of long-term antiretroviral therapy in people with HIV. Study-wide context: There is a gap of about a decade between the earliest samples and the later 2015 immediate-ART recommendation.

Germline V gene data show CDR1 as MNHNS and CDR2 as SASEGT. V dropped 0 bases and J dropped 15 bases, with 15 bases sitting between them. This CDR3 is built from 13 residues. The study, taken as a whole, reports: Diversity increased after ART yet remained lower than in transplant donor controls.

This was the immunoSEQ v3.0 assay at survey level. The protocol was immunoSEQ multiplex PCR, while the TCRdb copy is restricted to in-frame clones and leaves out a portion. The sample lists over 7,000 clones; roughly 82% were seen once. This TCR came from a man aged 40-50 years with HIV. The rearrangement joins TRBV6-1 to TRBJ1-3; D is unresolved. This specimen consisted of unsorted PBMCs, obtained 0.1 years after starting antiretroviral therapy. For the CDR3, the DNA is TGTGCCAGCAGTGAAGCACCCAGTGGCCCCAGATATTTT. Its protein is CASSEAPSGPRYF.